These 2 T cell receptor beta chains were all obtained from the same sample, sequenced in a study of T-cell memory formation after mild COVID-19. TCRdb re-called the 5' RACE reads with MiXCR, one entry per CDR3 protein. The data contain under 250,000 distinct CDR3 sequences, approximately 30% of them singletons. The sample consisted of PBMCs or a T cell subset sorted from them (not recorded which). These receptors were obtained from an adult woman who had mild COVID-19 (a few samples of this study predate the infection). Cell type and time point are not known.

The chain has TRBV7-9 and TRBJ2-1, with 10 positions matching TRBD1. V trimming: 5 bases; J trimming: 5 bases; junction bases outside the gene matches: 6. Germline V gives CDR1 SEHNR, CDR2 FQNEAQ (reference sequence). The CDR3 length is 15 residues. In nucleotides, the CDR3 is TGTGCCAGCAGCCGCCGGGACAGGGGAAACAATGAGCAGTTCTTC. It yields the protein CASSRRDRGNNEQFF.

The chain employs TRBV27 and TRBJ2-4, with D unclear. Germline CDR1 reads MNHEY; CDR2 reads SMNVEV (reference sequence). V was pared by 5 bases and J by 4 bases, with 12 bases between. This CDR3 comprises 14 residues. The CDR3 sequence is CASSHLSAKNIQYF. The CDR3 DNA follows: TGTGCCAGCAGTCACCTATCAGCGAAAAACATTCAGTACTTC.